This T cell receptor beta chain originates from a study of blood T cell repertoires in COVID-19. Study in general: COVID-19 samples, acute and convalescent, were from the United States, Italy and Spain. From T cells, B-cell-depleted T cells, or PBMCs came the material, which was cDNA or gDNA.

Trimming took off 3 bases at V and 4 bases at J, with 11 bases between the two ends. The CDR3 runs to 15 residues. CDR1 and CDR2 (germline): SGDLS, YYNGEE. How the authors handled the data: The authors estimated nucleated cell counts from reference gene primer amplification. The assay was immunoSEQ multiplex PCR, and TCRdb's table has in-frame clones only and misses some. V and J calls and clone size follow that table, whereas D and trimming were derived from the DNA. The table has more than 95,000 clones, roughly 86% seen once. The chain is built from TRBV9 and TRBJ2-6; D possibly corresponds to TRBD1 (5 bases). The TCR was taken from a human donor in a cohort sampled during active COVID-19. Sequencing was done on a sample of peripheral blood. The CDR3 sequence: CASSAQGLGANVLTF. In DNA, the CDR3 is TGTGCCAGCAGCGCTCAGGGTCTGGGGGCCAACGTCCTGACTTTC. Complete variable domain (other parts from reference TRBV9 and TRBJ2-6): DSGVTQTPKHLITATGQRVTLRCSPRSGDLSVYWYQQSLDQGLQFLIQYYNGEERAKGNILERFSAQQFPDLHSELNLSSLELGDSALYFCASSAQGLGANVLTFGAGSRLTVL.